This paragraph covers one TCR beta chain sequence. RNA transcripts served as the template for amplifying TCR beta CDR3 regions. The TCR CDR3 first-round RT-PCR relied on the HTBI primer set. TCRdb redid the calling of the multiplex PCR reads with MiXCR, one entry per CDR3 protein. The data show approximately 640,000 distinct CDR3 sequences, 17% seen once. The data stem from a study of T cells in Graves' hyperthyroidism and ophthalmopathy. Looked up from germline, CDR1 is SQVTM and CDR2 is ANQGSEA. CDR3 length: 15 residues. With 4 bases removed from V and 4 bases from J, the gap between germline ends came to 17 bases.

Sequencing was carried out using blood. The gene calls are TRBV29-1 and TRBJ2-1; tentatively, D is TRBD2 (6 bases). This sequence was found in a man aged 45 to 65 with Graves' hyperthyroidism. The CDR3 nucleotides read TGCAGCGTTGTTCCTACCGGGAGAGGTTACAATGAGCAGTTCTTC. Its protein is CSVVPTGRGYNEQFF.